This T cell receptor beta chain is from a study of blood T cell repertoires in COVID-19 (dated by TCRdb to about 2020). For the wider study: Collaborator samples came from the United States, Italy and Spain and covered acute and convalescent phases of COVID-19. Where available, HLA class I and class II types were taken from metadata supplied by the sample provider and were not determined by assay-based typing. The sample metadata nearly always contained a de-identified subject ID, COVID-19 status, age in years and sex. Samples were obtained from the ongoing ImmuneRACE study (first 160 participants) and from 1,254 subjects provided by 6 global collaborators. The dataset comprised deeply sampled blood TCRbeta repertoires from subjects exposed to, actively infected with, or recovered from COVID-19. The repertoires were released in a freely available public database intended as a resource for research on the immune response to SARS-CoV-2. The material from the prospective study consisted of cDNA or gDNA derived from T cells, B-cell-depleted T cells, or PBMCs. What the study reported, not specific to this receptor: Clinical and demographic metadata were provided uncurated, with the amount varying by source and participant.

The immunoSEQ Assay, a bias-controlled multiplex PCR, was used to amplify TCRbeta CDR3 regions from genomic DNA. Turning to the authors' computational methods: The number of nucleated cells in each sample was estimated by amplification of reference gene primers within the assay. Sequence reads were collapsed and filtered to measure the absolute abundance of every unique TCRbeta CDR3 rearrangement. For each sample, productive Simpson clonality was calculated by taking the square root of Simpson's diversity index across productive rearrangements. TCRdb retrieved this table from immuneACCESS and kept in-frame rearrangements only. Not all clones are present; in checked studies, unresolved V genes account for under half, and no reason is known for the remainder. The V and J calls and clone size are taken from that table; D and trimming were inferred from the DNA. This sample holds 300,000 to 350,000 clones; roughly 89% were observed only once. In total, the top ten clones hold just under 9.5% of the sample.

Participants in the prospective study were enrolled through a virtual design, were aged 18 to 89 years, and lived in approximately 25 United States geographic areas. In the prospective study, cohorts were assigned on the basis of participant-reported clinical history obtained from a screening survey and a study questionnaire. For ImmuneRACE Cohort 3, a participant was defined as recovered based on two consecutive negative NP/OP PCR tests, clearance by a healthcare professional, or resolution of symptoms. In the prospective study, whole blood, serum and a nasopharyngeal or oropharyngeal swab were collected from each participant by mobile phlebotomists. Prospective study participants could optionally give additional blood draws and questionnaires over a roughly 2-month period. Before DNA extraction, prospective study blood samples were shipped either frozen or at room temperature. As regards this clone: The target of this receptor is not known. No quality values exist for individual bases; no much larger clone is one base distant.

The CDR3 has 15 amino acids, counting the end cysteine and phenylalanine. Just CDR3 DNA is preserved here, 45 bases in frame from base 1. Relative to germline, V is 3 bases shorter and J is 2 bases shorter, with 10 bases between their ends. CDR1 SGHVS and CDR2 FNYEAQ were looked up in the germline V gene. Sequenced: PBMCs or T cells enriched from blood (not recorded which). The sequence is built from TRBV7-6 and TRBJ2-2; tentative D gene TRBD2, with 6 bases matching. The sequence came from a woman aged 25 to 39 who had recovered from COVID-19. DNA sequence: TGTGCCAGCAGCTTGGGGGAGGCTAACACCGGGGAGCTGTTTTTT. It is translated as CASSLGEANTGELFF.